This T cell receptor beta chain was identified in a study of T cell repertoires in cytomegalovirus infection. Study-level information: TCR beta signatures that were public indicated CMV infection and matching HLA type.

TCRdb fed the reads into MiXCR, producing one record per CDR3 protein. Among more than 150,000 distinct CDR3 sequences listed, 15% to 20% were seen once. This clonotype came up a few times. The V gene's germline CDR1 is LGHNA and CDR2 YNFKEQ. The CDR3 spans 18 residues. Trimming at V came to 0 bases and at J to 0 bases, leaving 5 bases not matched to a gene. This chain joins TRBV4-2 and TRBJ2-2, with TRBD1 matching over 9 bases. Sequenced material: CD8+ T cells from PBMCs. The receptor was isolated from a human donor in good health (CMV status not recorded). Some clones in this sample may be carry-over from other donors' samples. The CDR3 protein is CASSQDRRDRANTGELFF. In DNA, the CDR3 is TGTGCCAGCAGCCAAGACCGTAGGGACAGGGCGAACACCGGGGAGCTGTTTTTT.